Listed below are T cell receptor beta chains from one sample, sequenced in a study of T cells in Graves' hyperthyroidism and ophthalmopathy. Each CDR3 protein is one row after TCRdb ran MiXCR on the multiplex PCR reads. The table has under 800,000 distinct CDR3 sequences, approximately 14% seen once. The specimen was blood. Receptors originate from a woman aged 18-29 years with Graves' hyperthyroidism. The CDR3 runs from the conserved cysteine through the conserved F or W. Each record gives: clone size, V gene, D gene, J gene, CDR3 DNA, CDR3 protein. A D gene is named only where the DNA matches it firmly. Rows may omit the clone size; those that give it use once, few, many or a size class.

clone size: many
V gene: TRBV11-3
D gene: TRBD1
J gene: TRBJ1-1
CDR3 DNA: TGTGCCAGCAGCTCCCCGGACAGGGCAGAAGCTTTCTTT
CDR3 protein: CASSSPDRAEAFF

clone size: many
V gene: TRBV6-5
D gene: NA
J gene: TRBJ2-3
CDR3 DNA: TGTGCCAGCAGTTACTCGATTCAAGCCGATACGCAGTATTTT
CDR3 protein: CASSYSIQADTQYF

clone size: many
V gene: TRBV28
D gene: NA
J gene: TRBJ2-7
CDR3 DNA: TGTGCCAGCAGTTCCCTAGGCTACGAGCAGTACTTC
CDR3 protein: CASSSLGYEQYF

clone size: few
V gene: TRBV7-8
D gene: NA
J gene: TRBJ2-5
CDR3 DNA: TGTGCCAGCAGCTCCTATTGGACATTCGGGGAAGAGACCCAGTACTTC
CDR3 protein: CASSSYWTFGEETQYF

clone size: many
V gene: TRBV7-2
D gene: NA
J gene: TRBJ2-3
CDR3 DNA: TGTGCCAGCAGCCGAGCGAATGCAGATACGCAGTATTTT
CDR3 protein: CASSRANADTQYF

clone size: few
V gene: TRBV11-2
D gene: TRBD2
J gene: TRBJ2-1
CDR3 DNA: TGTGCCAGCAGCTCCCCTTTTTCTCCGGGAGGGAGCAATGAGCAGTTCTTC
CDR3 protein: CASSSPFSPGGSNEQFF

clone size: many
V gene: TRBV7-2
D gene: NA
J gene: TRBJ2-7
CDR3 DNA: TGTGCCAGCAGCTTAGGGGACTTCCTCTACGAGCAGTACTTC
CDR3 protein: CASSLGDFLYEQYF

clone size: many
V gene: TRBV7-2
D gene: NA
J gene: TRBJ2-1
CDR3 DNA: TGTGCCAGCAGCGAAACTGGTGGAGGAGGGGGGGGAAATGAGCAGTTCTTC
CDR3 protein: CASSETGGGGGGNEQFF

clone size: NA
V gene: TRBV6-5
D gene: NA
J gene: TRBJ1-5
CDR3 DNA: TGTGCCAGCAGTTACTCCGAGACAGCGAACGTCTATAGCAATCAGCCCCAGCATTTT
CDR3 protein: CASSYSETANVYSNQPQHF

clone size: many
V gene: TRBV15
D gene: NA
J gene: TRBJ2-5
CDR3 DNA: TGTGCCACCAGCCCTGCGGACAACGCGGAGACCCAGTACTTC
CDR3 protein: CATSPADNAETQYF

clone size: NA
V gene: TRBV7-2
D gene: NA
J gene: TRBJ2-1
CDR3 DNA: TGCGCCAGCAGCTTTTACAGCAACAATGAGCAGTTCTTC
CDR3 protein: CASSFYSNNEQFF

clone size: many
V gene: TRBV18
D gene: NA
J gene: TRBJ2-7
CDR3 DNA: TGTGCCAGCTCACCCCGGGACGGTTCCTACGAGCAGTACTTC
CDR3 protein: CASSPRDGSYEQYF

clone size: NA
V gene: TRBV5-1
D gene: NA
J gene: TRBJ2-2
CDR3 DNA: TGCGCCAGCAGCTTCACCGGGACACAACTCACCGGGGAGCTGTTTTTT
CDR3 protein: CASSFTGTQLTGELFF

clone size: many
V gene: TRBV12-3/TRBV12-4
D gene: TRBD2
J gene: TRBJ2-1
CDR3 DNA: TGTGCCAGCAGTAGGACTAGCGCCTACAATGAGCAGTTCTTC
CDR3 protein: CASSRTSAYNEQFF

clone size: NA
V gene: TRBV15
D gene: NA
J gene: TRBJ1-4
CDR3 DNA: TGTGCCACCAGCAGAGATAACAGGAGAAATGAAAAACTGTTTTTT
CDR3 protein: CATSRDNRRNEKLFF

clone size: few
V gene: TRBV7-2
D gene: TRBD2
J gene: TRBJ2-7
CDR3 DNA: TGTGCCAGCAGCTTACGGGTCCCGTGGACTAGCGGGAGTGTCAACGAGCAGTACTTC
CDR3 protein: CASSLRVPWTSGSVNEQYF

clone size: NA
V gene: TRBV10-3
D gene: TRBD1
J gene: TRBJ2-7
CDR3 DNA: TGTGCCATCAGTCAGGGGGACGAGCAGTACTTC
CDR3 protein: CAISQGDEQYF

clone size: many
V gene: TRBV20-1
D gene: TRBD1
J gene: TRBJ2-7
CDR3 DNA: TGCAGTGCTAGAGGAGGGGGACAGGGTTTAGAGCAGTACTTC
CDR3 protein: CSARGGGQGLEQYF

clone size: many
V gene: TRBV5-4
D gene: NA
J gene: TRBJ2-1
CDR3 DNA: TGTGCCAGCAGTTTATCTTCCAATGAGCAGTTCTTC
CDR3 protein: CASSLSSNEQFF

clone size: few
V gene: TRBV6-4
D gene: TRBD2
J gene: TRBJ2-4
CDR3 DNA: TGTGCCAGCAGTGAAACTAGCGGGATGCTTCATGGAACCAAAAACATTCAGTACTTC
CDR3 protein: CASSETSGMLHGTKNIQYF

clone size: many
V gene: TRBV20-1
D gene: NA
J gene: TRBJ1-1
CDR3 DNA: TGCAGTGCCAAAACAATAGACAGGAACACTGAAGCTTTCTTT
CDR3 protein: CSAKTIDRNTEAFF

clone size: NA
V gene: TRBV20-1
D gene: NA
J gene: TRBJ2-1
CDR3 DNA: TGCAGTGCCCCCCCTGTACCGGGCTCCTACAATGAGCAGTTCTTC
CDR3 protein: CSAPPVPGSYNEQFF

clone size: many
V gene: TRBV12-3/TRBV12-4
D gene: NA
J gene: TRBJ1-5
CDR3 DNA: TGTGCCAGCAGTTTAAGCGGGGGCGGCCAGCCCCAGCATTTT
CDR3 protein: CASSLSGGGQPQHF